These T cell receptor beta chains were read from a single sample in a study of T cell changes during pregnancy in multiple sclerosis. Data came from immunoSEQ multiplex PCR; TCRdb stores just in-frame clones and leaves some out. The sample has 80,000 to 95,000 clones, about 96% seen once. Material: peripheral blood, obtained in the second trimester of pregnancy. These receptors came from a female donor with multiple sclerosis, enrolled in a pregnancy study. CDR3s include the opening cysteine and the closing phenylalanine or tryptophan. A D gene is named only where the DNA matches it firmly.

TRBV6-5	TRBD2	TRBJ2-1	TGTGCCAGCAGACCCACTAGCGGGAGACGGAATGAGCAGTTCTTC	CASRPTSGRRNEQFF
TRBV7-9	TRBD2	TRBJ2-7	TGTGCCAGCAGCCACGGGACTAGCGGGAGCAAGGGGTCGTACGAGCAGTACTTC	CASSHGTSGSKGSYEQYF
TRBV30	-	TRBJ2-7	TGTGCCTCAGGACTTAACTACGAGCAGTACTTC	CASGLNYEQYF
TRBV29-1	TRBD2	TRBJ2-7	TGCAGCACCAGCGGGGGGGCTTTATACGAGCAGTACTTC	CSTSGGALYEQYF
TRBV19	TRBD2	TRBJ2-1	TGTGCCAGTAGTAGGGCTAGCGGGAGCCCCTACAATGAGCAGTTCTTC	CASSRASGSPYNEQFF
TRBV2	-	TRBJ2-7	TGTGCCAGCGGAGAAGACGGACTCTACGAGCAGTACTTC	CASGEDGLYEQYF
TRBV7-2	TRBD2	TRBJ2-2	TGTGCCAGCAGCTTAGGAGCGGGAGGTTCCACCGGGGAGCTGTTTTTT	CASSLGAGGSTGELFF
TRBV2	TRBD1	TRBJ2-5	TGTGCCAGCAGTGAAGGGGACGCAGGGGGGACCCAGTACTTC	CASSEGDAGGTQYF
TRBV4-1	TRBD2	TRBJ2-3	TGCGCCAGCAGCCAAGACGCGCAGACTAGCGGTACGTCTGATACGCAGTATTTT	CASSQDAQTSGTSDTQYF
TRBV19	-	TRBJ2-7	TGTGCCAGTAGAGGTGCAGGGCGGAAAGAGCAGTACTTC	CASRGAGRKEQYF
TRBV11-3	-	TRBJ1-1	TGTGCCAGCAGCTTAACGGTGAACACTGAAGCTTTCTTT	CASSLTVNTEAFF
TRBV27	-	TRBJ1-5	TGTGCCAGCAGTTTATCACACCAGACAGTTCAGCCCCAGCATTTT	CASSLSHQTVQPQHF
TRBV9	TRBD2	TRBJ2-3	TGTGCCAGCAGCTACTCTGTGGGACTAGCGGCCTCCTCAGATACGCAGTATTTT	CASSYSVGLAASSDTQYF